This TCR beta chain came from a study of control samples from healthy donors and cancer patients. Profiled with immunoSEQ multiplex PCR; TCRdb holds only in-frame clones, not every one. The data contain about 120,000 clones, 80% to 90% of them seen just once; the ten biggest clones take up approximately 1%. The sequence came from a woman aged 45-60 years with colorectal cancer. The sample consisted of PBMCs.

CDR3 region: CASRTGTDTGELFF. The DNA of the CDR3 is TGTGCCAGCAGGACGGGGACGGACACCGGGGAGCTGTTTTTT. The gene calls are TRBV6-5 and TRBJ2-2; D is tentatively TRBD1 or TRBD2 (5 bases each). The CDR3 consists of 14 residues. Per germline, CDR1 MNHEY and CDR2 SVGAGI. V shed 6 bases and J shed 3 bases, with 11 bases lying between them.